This T cell receptor (beta chain) was captured in a study of blood T cell repertoires in COVID-19. Study in general: From the United States, Italy and Spain came samples of acute and convalescent COVID-19. PBMCs, B-cell-depleted T cells, or T cells provided the cDNA or gDNA that made up the material.

The V end lost 1 base, the J end lost 4 bases, and 10 bases lay between the germline ends. There are 13 residues in the CDR3. Germline loops: CDR1 GTSNPN, CDR2 SVGIG (reference sequence). While infection was still active, Seattle patients were enrolled and then followed longitudinally. Authors' analysis steps: Nucleated cell number was recorded as an estimate derived from reference gene primer amplification. This table comes from immunoSEQ multiplex PCR, and its TCRdb copy is limited to in-frame clones, with some not included. V, J and clone size reflect that table, while D and trimming were determined from the DNA. Found here are approximately 350,000 clones, 80% to 90% of them singletons; the top ten hold about 6%.

The TCR comes from a woman between 50 and 59 years old with COVID-19, enrolled during active disease. The sequencing sample was made of peripheral blood. This chain links TRBV30 with TRBJ2-5; D might be TRBD1 (5 bases). In DNA, the CDR3 is TGTGCCTGGAGTGGTGCAGGGCCAGAGACCCAGTACTTC. This codes for CAWSGAGPETQYF.